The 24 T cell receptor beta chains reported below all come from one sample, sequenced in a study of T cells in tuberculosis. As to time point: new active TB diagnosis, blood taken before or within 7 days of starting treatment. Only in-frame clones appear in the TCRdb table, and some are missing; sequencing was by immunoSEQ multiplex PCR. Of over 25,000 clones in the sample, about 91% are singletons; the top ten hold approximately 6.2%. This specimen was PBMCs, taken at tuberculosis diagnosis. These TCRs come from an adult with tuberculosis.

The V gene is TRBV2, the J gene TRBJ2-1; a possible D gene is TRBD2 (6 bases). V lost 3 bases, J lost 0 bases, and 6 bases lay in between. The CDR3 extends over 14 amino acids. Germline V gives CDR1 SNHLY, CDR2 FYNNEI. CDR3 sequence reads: CASSDGSSYNEQFF. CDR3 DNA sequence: TGTGCCAGCAGTGACGGGAGCTCCTACAATGAGCAGTTCTTC.

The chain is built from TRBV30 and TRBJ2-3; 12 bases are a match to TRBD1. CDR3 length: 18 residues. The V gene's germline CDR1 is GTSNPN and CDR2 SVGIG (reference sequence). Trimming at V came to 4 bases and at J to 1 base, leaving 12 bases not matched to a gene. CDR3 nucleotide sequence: TGTGCCTGGACCCGGGGGACAGGGGGCCAATATGGCACAGATACGCAGTATTTT. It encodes CAWTRGTGGQYGTDTQYF.

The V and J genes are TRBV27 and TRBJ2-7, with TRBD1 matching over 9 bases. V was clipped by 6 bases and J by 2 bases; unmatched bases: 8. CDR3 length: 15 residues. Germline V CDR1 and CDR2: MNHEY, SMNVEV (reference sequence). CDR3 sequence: CASRPPGQGTYEQYF. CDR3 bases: TGTGCCAGCAGACCCCCGGGACAGGGAACCTACGAGCAGTACTTC.

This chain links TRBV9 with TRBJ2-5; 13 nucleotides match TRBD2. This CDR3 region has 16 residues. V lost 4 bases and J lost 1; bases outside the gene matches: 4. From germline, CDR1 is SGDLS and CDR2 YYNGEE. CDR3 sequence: CASSPRLAGGQETQYF. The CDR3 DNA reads TGTGCCAGCAGCCCAAGACTAGCGGGAGGCCAAGAGACCCAGTACTTC.

This CDR3 reads CASSLTENTEAFF. In nucleotides, the CDR3 is TGTGCCAGCAGCTTGACAGAGAACACTGAAGCTTTCTTT. This chain uses TRBV11-3 with TRBJ1-1; a weak D match, TRBD1 (5 bases). This CDR3 spans 13 amino acids. V shed 3 bases and J shed 1 base, with 6 bases lying between them. From germline, CDR1 is SGHNT and CDR2 YENEEA.

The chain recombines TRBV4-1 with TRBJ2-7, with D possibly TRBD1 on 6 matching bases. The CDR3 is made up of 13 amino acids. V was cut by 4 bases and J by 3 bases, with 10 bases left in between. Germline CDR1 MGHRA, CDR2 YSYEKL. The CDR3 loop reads CASSLGQSYEQYF. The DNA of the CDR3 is TGCGCCAGCAGCCTTGGACAGAGCTACGAGCAGTACTTC.

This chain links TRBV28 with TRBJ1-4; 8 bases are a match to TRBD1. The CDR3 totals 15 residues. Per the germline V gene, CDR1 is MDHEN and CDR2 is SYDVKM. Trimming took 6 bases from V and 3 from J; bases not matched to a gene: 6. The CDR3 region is CASRTRTGPNEKLFF. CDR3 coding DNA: TGTGCCAGCAGGACTCGGACAGGGCCTAATGAAAAACTGTTTTTT. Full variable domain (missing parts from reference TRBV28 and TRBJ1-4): DVKVTQSSRYLVKRTGEKVFLECVQDMDHENMFWYRQDPGLGLRLIYFSYDVKMKEKGDIPEGYSVSREKKERFSLILESASTNQTSMYLCASRTRTGPNEKLFFGSGTQLSVL.

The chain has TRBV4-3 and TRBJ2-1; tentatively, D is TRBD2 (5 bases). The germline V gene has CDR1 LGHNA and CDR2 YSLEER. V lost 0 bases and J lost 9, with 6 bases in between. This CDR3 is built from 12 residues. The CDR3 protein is CASSQDGSEQFF. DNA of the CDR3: TGCGCCAGCAGCCAAGATGGGAGTGAGCAGTTCTTC.

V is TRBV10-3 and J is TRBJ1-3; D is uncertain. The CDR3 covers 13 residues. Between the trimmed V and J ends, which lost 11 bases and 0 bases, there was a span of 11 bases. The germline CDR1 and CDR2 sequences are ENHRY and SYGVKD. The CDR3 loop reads CAVSGGSGNTIYF. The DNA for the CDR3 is TGTGCCGTAAGCGGAGGCTCTGGAAACACCATATATTTT.

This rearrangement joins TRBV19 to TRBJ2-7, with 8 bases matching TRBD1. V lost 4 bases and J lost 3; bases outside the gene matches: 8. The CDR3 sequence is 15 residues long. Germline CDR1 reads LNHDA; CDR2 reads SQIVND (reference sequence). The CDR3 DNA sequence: TGTGCCAGTAGTAATCTCCAGGGGGCGCGCTACGAGCAGTACTTC. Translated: CASSNLQGARYEQYF.

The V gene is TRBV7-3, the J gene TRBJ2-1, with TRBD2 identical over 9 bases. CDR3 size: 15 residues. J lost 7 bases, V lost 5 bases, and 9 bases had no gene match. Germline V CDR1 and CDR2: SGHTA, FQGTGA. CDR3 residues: CASSVLAGGWNEQFF. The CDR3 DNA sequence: TGTGCCAGCAGCGTACTAGCGGGTGGGTGGAATGAGCAGTTCTTC.

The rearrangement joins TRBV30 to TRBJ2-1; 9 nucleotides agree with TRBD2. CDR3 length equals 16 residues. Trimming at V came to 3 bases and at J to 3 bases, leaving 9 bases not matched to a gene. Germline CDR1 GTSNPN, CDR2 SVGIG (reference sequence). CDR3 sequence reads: CAWRPLAGVVYNEQFF. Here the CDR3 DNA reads TGTGCCTGGAGACCTTTAGCGGGAGTTGTCTACAATGAGCAGTTCTTC.

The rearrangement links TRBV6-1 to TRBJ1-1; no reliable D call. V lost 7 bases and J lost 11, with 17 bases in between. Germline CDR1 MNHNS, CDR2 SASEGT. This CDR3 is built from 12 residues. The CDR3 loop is CASIGLGVGAFF. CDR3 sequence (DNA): TGTGCCAGCATCGGTCTGGGCGTTGGGGCTTTCTTT.

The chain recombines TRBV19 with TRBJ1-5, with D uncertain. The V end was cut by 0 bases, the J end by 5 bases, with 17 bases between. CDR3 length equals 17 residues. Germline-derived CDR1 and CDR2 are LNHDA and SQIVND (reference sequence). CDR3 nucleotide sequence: TGTGCCAGTAGTATAGATCGGTTTCTCGGCAGCGATCAGCCCCAGCATTTT. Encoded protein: CASSIDRFLGSDQPQHF.

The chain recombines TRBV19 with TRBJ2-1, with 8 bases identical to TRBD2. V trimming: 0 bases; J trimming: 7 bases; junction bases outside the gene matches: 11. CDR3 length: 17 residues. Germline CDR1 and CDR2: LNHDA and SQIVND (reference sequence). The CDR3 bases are TGTGCCAGTAGTATAGATCGGTTAGCGGGGATCGGGAATGAGCAGTTCTTC. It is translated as CASSIDRLAGIGNEQFF. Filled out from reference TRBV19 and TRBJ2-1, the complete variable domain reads DGGITQSPKYLFRKEGQNVTLSCEQNLNHDAMYWYRQDPGQGLRLIYYSQIVNDFQKGDIAEGYSVSREKKESFPLTVTSAQKNPTAFYLCASSIDRLAGIGNEQFFGPGTRLTVL.

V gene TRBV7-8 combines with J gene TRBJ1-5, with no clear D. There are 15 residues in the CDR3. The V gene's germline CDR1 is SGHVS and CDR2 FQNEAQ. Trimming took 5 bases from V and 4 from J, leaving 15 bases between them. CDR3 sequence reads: CASSPAPRGNQPQHF. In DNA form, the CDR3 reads TGTGCCAGCAGCCCCGCCCCCCGGGGAAATCAGCCCCAGCATTTT.

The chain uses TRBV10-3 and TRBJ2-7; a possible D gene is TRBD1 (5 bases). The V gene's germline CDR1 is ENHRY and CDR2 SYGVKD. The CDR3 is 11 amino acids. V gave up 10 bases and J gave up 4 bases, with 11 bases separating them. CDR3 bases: TGTGCCAACGGGCCAGGGTACGAGCAGTACTTC. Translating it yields CANGPGYEQYF.

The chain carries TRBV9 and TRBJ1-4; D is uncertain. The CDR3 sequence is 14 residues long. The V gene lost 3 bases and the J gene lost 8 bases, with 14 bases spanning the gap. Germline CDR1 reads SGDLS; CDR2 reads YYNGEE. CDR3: CASSASGGGEKLFF. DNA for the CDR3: TGTGCCAGCAGCGCATCGGGAGGAGGAGAAAAACTGTTTTTT. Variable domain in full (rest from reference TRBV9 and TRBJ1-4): DSGVTQTPKHLITATGQRVTLRCSPRSGDLSVYWYQQSLDQGLQFLIQYYNGEERAKGNILERFSAQQFPDLHSELNLSSLELGDSALYFCASSASGGGEKLFFGSGTQLSVL.

Here the CDR3 reads CASSLTHTGPTGSGANVLTF. The CDR3 DNA is TGTGCCAGCAGTTTAACCCACACAGGGCCTACTGGCTCGGGGGCCAACGTCCTGACTTTC. V gene TRBV27 combines with J gene TRBJ2-6; D is possibly TRBD1 (6 bases). CDR3 length equals 20 residues. Germline V gene data show CDR1 as MNHEY and CDR2 as SMNVEV (reference sequence). Trimming cost V 2 bases and J 4 bases, with 24 bases left between them.

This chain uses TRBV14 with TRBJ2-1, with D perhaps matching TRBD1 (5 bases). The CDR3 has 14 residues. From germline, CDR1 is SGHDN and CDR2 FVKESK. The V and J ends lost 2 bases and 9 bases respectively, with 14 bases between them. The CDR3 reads CASSQYLDRGEQFF. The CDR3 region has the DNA TGTGCCAGCAGCCAATACCTAGATAGGGGTGAGCAGTTCTTC.

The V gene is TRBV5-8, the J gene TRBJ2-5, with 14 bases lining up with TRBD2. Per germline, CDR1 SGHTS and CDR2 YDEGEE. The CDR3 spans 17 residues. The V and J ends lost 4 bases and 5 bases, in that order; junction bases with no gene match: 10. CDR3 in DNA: TGTGCCAGCAGCCTCTGGGGACTAGCGGGAGTGGGGGAGACCCAGTACTTC. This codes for CASSLWGLAGVGETQYF.

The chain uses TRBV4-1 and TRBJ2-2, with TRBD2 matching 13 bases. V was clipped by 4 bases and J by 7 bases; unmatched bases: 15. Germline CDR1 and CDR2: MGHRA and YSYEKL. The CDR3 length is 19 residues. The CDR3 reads CASSRGVWTSGSVGGELFF. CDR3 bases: TGCGCCAGCAGCCGGGGGGTCTGGACTAGCGGGAGTGTAGGCGGGGAGCTGTTTTTT.

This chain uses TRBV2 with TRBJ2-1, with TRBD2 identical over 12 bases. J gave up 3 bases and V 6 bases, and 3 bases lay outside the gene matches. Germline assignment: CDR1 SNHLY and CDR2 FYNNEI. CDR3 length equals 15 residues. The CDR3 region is CASRRTSGNYNEQFF. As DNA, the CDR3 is TGTGCCAGCAGGAGGACTAGCGGGAACTACAATGAGCAGTTCTTC.

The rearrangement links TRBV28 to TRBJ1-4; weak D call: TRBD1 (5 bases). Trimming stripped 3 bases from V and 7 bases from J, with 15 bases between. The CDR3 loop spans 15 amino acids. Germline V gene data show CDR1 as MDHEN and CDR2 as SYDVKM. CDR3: CASSFFGGGSEKLFF. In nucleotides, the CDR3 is TGTGCCAGCAGTTTTTTTGGGGGAGGTAGTGAAAAACTGTTTTTT.